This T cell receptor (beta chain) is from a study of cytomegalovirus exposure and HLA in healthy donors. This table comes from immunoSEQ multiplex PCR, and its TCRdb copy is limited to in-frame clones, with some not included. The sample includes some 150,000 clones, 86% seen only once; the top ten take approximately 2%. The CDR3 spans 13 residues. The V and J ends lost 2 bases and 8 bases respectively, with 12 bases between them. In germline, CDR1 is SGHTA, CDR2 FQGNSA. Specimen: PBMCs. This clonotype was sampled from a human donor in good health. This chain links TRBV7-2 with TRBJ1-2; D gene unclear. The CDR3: CASSLKSARGYTF. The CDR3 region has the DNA TGTGCCAGCAGCTTAAAGTCTGCTAGAGGCTACACCTTC.